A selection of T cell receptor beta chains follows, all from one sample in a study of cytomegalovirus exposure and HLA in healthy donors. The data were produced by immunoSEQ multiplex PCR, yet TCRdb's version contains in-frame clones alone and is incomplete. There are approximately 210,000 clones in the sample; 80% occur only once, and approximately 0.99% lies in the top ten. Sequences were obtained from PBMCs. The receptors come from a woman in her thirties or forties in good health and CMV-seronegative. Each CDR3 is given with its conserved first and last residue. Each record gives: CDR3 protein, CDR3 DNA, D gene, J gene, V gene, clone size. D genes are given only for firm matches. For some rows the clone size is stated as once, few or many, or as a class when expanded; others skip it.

CDR3 protein: CASSLAQGNSGANVLTF; CDR3 DNA: TGCGCCAGCAGCTTGGCTCAGGGGAACTCTGGGGCCAACGTCCTGACTTTC; D gene: .; J gene: TRBJ2-6; V gene: TRBV5-1; clone size: .
CDR3 protein: CSVPPPMGAQETQYF; CDR3 DNA: TGCAGCGTCCCCCCCCCGATGGGGGCGCAAGAGACCCAGTACTTC; D gene: .; J gene: TRBJ2-5; V gene: TRBV29-1; clone size: .
CDR3 protein: CASSLDFYNEQFF; CDR3 DNA: TGTGCCAGCAGCTTAGACTTCTACAATGAGCAGTTCTTC; D gene: .; J gene: TRBJ2-1; V gene: TRBV11-2; clone size: few
CDR3 protein: CASSLSDAMRQFF; CDR3 DNA: TGTGCCAGCAGTTTAAGCGACGCAATGAGGCAGTTCTTC; D gene: .; J gene: TRBJ2-1; V gene: TRBV27; clone size: once
CDR3 protein: CASSIAPGLGLVEQFF; CDR3 DNA: TGTGCCAGTAGTATAGCCCCGGGACTAGGTCTCGTTGAGCAGTTCTTC; D gene: TRBD2; J gene: TRBJ2-1; V gene: TRBV19; clone size: .
CDR3 protein: CASSLSGLSYEQYF; CDR3 DNA: TGTGCCAGCAGCTTGAGCGGGCTATCCTACGAGCAGTACTTC; D gene: .; J gene: TRBJ2-7; V gene: TRBV7-8; clone size: .
CDR3 protein: CSVGRSLRTDTQYF; CDR3 DNA: TGCAGCGTTGGCCGTAGCCTACGCACAGATACGCAGTATTTT; D gene: .; J gene: TRBJ2-3; V gene: TRBV29-1; clone size: .
CDR3 protein: CASSLRQGGNEQFF; CDR3 DNA: TGTGCCAGCAGTTTAAGACAGGGCGGCAATGAGCAGTTCTTC; D gene: TRBD1; J gene: TRBJ2-1; V gene: TRBV27; clone size: .
CDR3 protein: CSSSLTGGRSTDTQYF; CDR3 DNA: TGTTCCAGCAGCCTCACGGGGGGGAGGAGCACAGATACGCAGTATTTT; D gene: TRBD2; J gene: TRBJ2-3; V gene: TRBV7-9; clone size: .
CDR3 protein: CASRVAGGTYEQYF; CDR3 DNA: TGTGCCAGCAGGGTAGCGGGAGGGACCTACGAGCAGTACTTC; D gene: TRBD2; J gene: TRBJ2-7; V gene: TRBV6-1; clone size: .
CDR3 protein: CASSSRQGPSFHYGYTF; CDR3 DNA: TGTGCCAGCAGCTCCCGACAGGGGCCGTCCTTCCACTATGGCTACACCTTC; D gene: TRBD1; J gene: TRBJ1-2; V gene: TRBV5-5; clone size: .
CDR3 protein: CASSLGTGGDTQYF; CDR3 DNA: TGCGCCAGCAGCTTGGGGACAGGCGGGGATACGCAGTATTTT; D gene: TRBD1; J gene: TRBJ2-3; V gene: TRBV5-1; clone size: once
CDR3 protein: CASSYGSSYNEQFF; CDR3 DNA: TGTGCCAGCAGCTACGGGAGCTCCTACAATGAGCAGTTCTTC; D gene: .; J gene: TRBJ2-1; V gene: TRBV7-9; clone size: .
CDR3 protein: CSGRQGAADTQYF; CDR3 DNA: TGCAGCGGCCGACAGGGGGCGGCAGATACGCAGTATTTT; D gene: TRBD1; J gene: TRBJ2-3; V gene: TRBV29-1; clone size: .
CDR3 protein: CASSFAGEETQYF; CDR3 DNA: TGTGCCAGCAGCTTTGCGGGTGAAGAGACCCAGTACTTC; D gene: .; J gene: TRBJ2-5; V gene: TRBV7-2; clone size: .
CDR3 protein: CASTRAPGEPQHF; CDR3 DNA: TGTGCCAGCACGCGGGCTCCGGGGGAGCCCCAGCATTTT; D gene: .; J gene: TRBJ1-5; V gene: TRBV5-5; clone size: .
CDR3 protein: CASISGTGNNEQFF; CDR3 DNA: TGCGCCAGCATTTCCGGGACAGGGAACAATGAGCAGTTCTTC; D gene: TRBD1; J gene: TRBJ2-1; V gene: TRBV5-1; clone size: once
CDR3 protein: CASSLGRSSGANVLTF; CDR3 DNA: TGTGCCAGCAGCTTGGGGCGGAGCTCTGGGGCCAACGTCCTGACTTTC; D gene: .; J gene: TRBJ2-6; V gene: TRBV5-4; clone size: .
CDR3 protein: CASSPAGGNQPQHF; CDR3 DNA: TGTGCCAGCAGCCCCGCAGGGGGGAATCAGCCCCAGCATTTT; D gene: TRBD1; J gene: TRBJ1-5; V gene: TRBV7-2; clone size: .
CDR3 protein: CAWSGISYNEQFF; CDR3 DNA: TGTGCCTGGAGCGGGATCTCCTACAATGAGCAGTTCTTC; D gene: .; J gene: TRBJ2-1; V gene: TRBV30; clone size: .
CDR3 protein: CATSPQGASTEAFF; CDR3 DNA: TGTGCCACCAGCCCACAGGGGGCGAGTACTGAAGCTTTCTTT; D gene: TRBD1; J gene: TRBJ1-1; V gene: TRBV15; clone size: once
CDR3 protein: CASRPWAGVGGESTEAFF; CDR3 DNA: TGTGCCAGCAGACCCTGGGCAGGGGTGGGTGGTGAGAGCACTGAAGCTTTCTTT; D gene: .; J gene: TRBJ1-1; V gene: TRBV27; clone size: .
CDR3 protein: CASSPDRSGNQPQHF; CDR3 DNA: TGTGCCAGCTCCCCTGACAGGTCCGGCAATCAGCCCCAGCATTTT; D gene: .; J gene: TRBJ1-5; V gene: TRBV18; clone size: .
CDR3 protein: CASGTSGIQYF; CDR3 DNA: TGTGCTAGTGGAACTAGCGGAATACAGTACTTC; D gene: TRBD2; J gene: TRBJ2-7; V gene: TRBV12-5; clone size: .
CDR3 protein: CASSEALRSFTDTQYF; CDR3 DNA: TGTGCCAGCAGTGAAGCGCTTCGGTCATTCACAGATACGCAGTATTTT; D gene: .; J gene: TRBJ2-3; V gene: TRBV6-1; clone size: once
CDR3 protein: CASSDGTRNGYTF; CDR3 DNA: TGTGCCAGCAGCGACGGGACACGGAATGGCTACACCTTC; D gene: .; J gene: TRBJ1-2; V gene: TRBV7-3; clone size: .
CDR3 protein: CASSFMPNANTEAFF; CDR3 DNA: TGCGCCAGCAGCTTTATGCCTAATGCAAACACTGAAGCTTTCTTT; D gene: .; J gene: TRBJ1-1; V gene: TRBV5-1; clone size: once
CDR3 protein: CASSYTGVGTNGYTF; CDR3 DNA: TGTGCCAGCAGTTACACCGGGGTGGGAACGAATGGCTACACCTTC; D gene: .; J gene: TRBJ1-2; V gene: TRBV6-5; clone size: .
CDR3 protein: CSSSAGQGVEQYF; CDR3 DNA: TGTTCCAGCAGCGCCGGACAGGGGGTCGAGCAGTACTTC; D gene: TRBD1; J gene: TRBJ2-7; V gene: TRBV7-9; clone size: .
CDR3 protein: CASSVGIGDSGEQYF; CDR3 DNA: TGTGCCAGCAGCGTAGGAATTGGAGACTCGGGCGAGCAGTACTTC; D gene: .; J gene: TRBJ2-7; V gene: TRBV9; clone size: .
CDR3 protein: CASSGSQGIVGELFF; CDR3 DNA: TGTGCCAGCAGCGGATCTCAGGGAATTGTTGGGGAGCTGTTTTTT; D gene: .; J gene: TRBJ2-2; V gene: TRBV11-2; clone size: .
CDR3 protein: CASRFSGSGETQYF; CDR3 DNA: TGTGCCAGCAGATTTAGCGGGAGCGGAGAGACCCAGTACTTC; D gene: TRBD2; J gene: TRBJ2-5; V gene: TRBV2; clone size: .
CDR3 protein: CASSRQVSQPQHF; CDR3 DNA: TGTGCCAGCAGCAGACAGGTCAGTCAGCCCCAGCATTTT; D gene: .; J gene: TRBJ1-5; V gene: TRBV6-6; clone size: .
CDR3 protein: CASSPDSSETQYF; CDR3 DNA: TGTGCCAGCAGCCCGGACAGTTCAGAGACCCAGTACTTC; D gene: .; J gene: TRBJ2-5; V gene: TRBV5-6; clone size: .
CDR3 protein: CASSLSVGLAGLSDTQYF; CDR3 DNA: TGTGCCAGCAGCTTAAGTGTCGGGCTAGCGGGCCTTTCAGATACGCAGTATTTT; D gene: TRBD2; J gene: TRBJ2-3; V gene: TRBV7-8; clone size: .
CDR3 protein: CASSRTGGIVAQHF; CDR3 DNA: TGTGCCAGCAGCCGAACAGGGGGCATAGTAGCCCAGCATTTT; D gene: TRBD1; J gene: TRBJ1-5; V gene: TRBV27; clone size: .
CDR3 protein: CASSSGLAASSYEQYF; CDR3 DNA: TGTGCCAGCAGCTCAGGACTAGCGGCCAGCTCCTACGAGCAGTACTTC; D gene: TRBD2; J gene: TRBJ2-7; V gene: TRBV5-4; clone size: .
CDR3 protein: CASSSQQGGTQETQYF; CDR3 DNA: TGTGCCAGCAGTTCGCAACAGGGAGGGACTCAAGAGACCCAGTACTTC; D gene: .; J gene: TRBJ2-5; V gene: TRBV2; clone size: once
CDR3 protein: CAWSSWAGNNEKLFF; CDR3 DNA: TGTGCCTGGAGTTCGTGGGCGGGGAATAATGAAAAACTGTTTTTT; D gene: .; J gene: TRBJ1-4; V gene: TRBV30; clone size: few
CDR3 protein: CSVDQGPTEAFF; CDR3 DNA: TGCAGCGTTGACCAGGGGCCCACTGAAGCTTTCTTT; D gene: .; J gene: TRBJ1-1; V gene: TRBV29-1; clone size: .
CDR3 protein: CSSSLALGGDTEAFF; CDR3 DNA: TGTTCCAGCAGCTTAGCGCTAGGAGGGGACACTGAAGCTTTCTTT; D gene: .; J gene: TRBJ1-1; V gene: TRBV7-9; clone size: .
CDR3 protein: CASSLSQGYQETQYF; CDR3 DNA: TGCGCCAGCAGCCTATCCCAGGGGTACCAAGAGACCCAGTACTTC; D gene: .; J gene: TRBJ2-5; V gene: TRBV4-3; clone size: few
CDR3 protein: CASSLDRAFF; CDR3 DNA: TGTGCCAGCAGCTTAGATCGGGCTTTCTTT; D gene: .; J gene: TRBJ1-1; V gene: TRBV7-9; clone size: .
CDR3 protein: CASSPSSRGHEQYF; CDR3 DNA: TGTGCCAGCAGCCCAAGTTCTAGGGGGCACGAGCAGTACTTC; D gene: TRBD1; J gene: TRBJ2-7; V gene: TRBV5-4; clone size: once
CDR3 protein: CASSMSTGQPNQPQHF; CDR3 DNA: TGTGCCAGCAGCATGTCGACAGGACAGCCAAATCAGCCCCAGCATTTT; D gene: .; J gene: TRBJ1-5; V gene: TRBV7-8; clone size: .
CDR3 protein: CASSLESGYGYTF; CDR3 DNA: TGTGCCAGCAGCTTAGAGAGCGGCTATGGCTACACCTTC; D gene: .; J gene: TRBJ1-2; V gene: TRBV7-6; clone size: few
CDR3 protein: CASSETGGLLGYTF; CDR3 DNA: TGCGCCAGCAGCGAAACAGGGGGGCTGCTTGGCTACACCTTC; D gene: TRBD1; J gene: TRBJ1-2; V gene: TRBV5-1; clone size: .
CDR3 protein: CASRTSGGSTGELFF; CDR3 DNA: TGTGCCAGCCGAACTAGCGGGGGTAGCACCGGGGAGCTGTTTTTT; D gene: TRBD2; J gene: TRBJ2-2; V gene: TRBV19; clone size: .
CDR3 protein: CASSPLPGGPYNEQFF; CDR3 DNA: TGTGCCAGCTCACCCCTTCCGGGAGGGCCCTACAATGAGCAGTTCTTC; D gene: TRBD2; J gene: TRBJ2-1; V gene: TRBV18; clone size: .
CDR3 protein: CVSSPTAYEQYF; CDR3 DNA: TGTGTCAGCAGCCCGACAGCCTACGAGCAGTACTTC; D gene: .; J gene: TRBJ2-7; V gene: TRBV7-9; clone size: .
CDR3 protein: CSATPDTQYF; CDR3 DNA: TGCAGTGCTACTCCAGATACGCAGTATTTT; D gene: .; J gene: TRBJ2-3; V gene: TRBV20-1; clone size: .